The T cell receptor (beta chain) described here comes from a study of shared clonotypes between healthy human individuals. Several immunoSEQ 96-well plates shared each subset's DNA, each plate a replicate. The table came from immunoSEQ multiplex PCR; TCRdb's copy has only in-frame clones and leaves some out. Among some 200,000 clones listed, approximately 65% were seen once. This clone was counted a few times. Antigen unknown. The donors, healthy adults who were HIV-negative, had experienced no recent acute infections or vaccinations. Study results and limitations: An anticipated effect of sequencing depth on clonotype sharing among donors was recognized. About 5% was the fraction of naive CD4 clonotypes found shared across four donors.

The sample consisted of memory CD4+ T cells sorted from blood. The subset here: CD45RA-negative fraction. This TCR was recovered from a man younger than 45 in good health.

CDR3 protein: CSVRAGTALGEQYF. The CDR3 nucleotides are TGCAGCGTTAGAGCCGGGACCGCACTAGGCGAGCAGTACTTC. The chain employs TRBV29-1 and TRBJ2-7; TRBD1 or TRBD2 may be the D gene (5 bases each). V dropped 5 bases and J dropped 6 bases, with 20 bases sitting between them. There are 14 residues in the CDR3. The germline gives CDR1 SQVTM, CDR2 ANQGSEA.